Each of the 10 T cell receptor beta chains below was sequenced from the same sample in a study of T cells after yellow fever vaccination (dated by TCRdb to between 2018 and 2020). The library relied on 5' RACE. Sequenced on an Illumina HiSeq 2500. TCRdb reanalyzed the raw reads on its own, using fastp at Q25 for trimming and MiXCR for clone calling, and kept in-frame beta chains. When rows share a CDR3 protein, they turn into one entry using the most common DNA and genes. The sample has around 590,000 distinct CDR3 sequences on record, more than 9% of them singletons. The leading ten clones occupy approximately 15% of the sample. In light of the paper, this sample's treatment or condition label describes: live attenuated yellow fever vaccine strain. Specimen: PBMCs, collected on the day of the yellow fever booster vaccination. The receptor source for this set is a man in his thirties or forties who received the YFV17D yellow fever vaccine.

This clonotype occurred a few times. The J gene is TRBJ2-5, the V gene TRBV5-6; D uncertain. Germline V gene data show CDR1 as SGHDT and CDR2 as YYEEEE. This CDR3 is built from 13 residues. The V end was cut by 0 bases, the J end by 5 bases, with 8 bases between. CDR3 DNA sequence: TGTGCCAGCAGCTTGGGGCATCTCGAGACCCAGTACTTC. Translation gives CASSLGHLETQYF. Variable domain in full (rest from reference TRBV5-6 and TRBJ2-5): DAGVTQSPTHLIKTRGQQVTLRCSPKSGHDTVSWYQQALGQGPQFIFQYYEEEERQRGNFPDRFSGHQFPNYSSELNVNALLLGDSALYLCASSLGHLETQYFGPGTRLLVL.

This clonotype was seen ten or more times. V gene TRBV7-2 combines with J gene TRBJ2-7, with D perhaps matching TRBD2 (6 bases). Trimming pared 5 bases from V and 3 bases from J, leaving 17 bases between. The CDR3 extends over 15 amino acids. Germline V gene data show CDR1 as SGHTA and CDR2 as FQGNSA. The CDR3 coding sequence is TGTGCCAGCAGCCAAGACCTCGGAGGGCTCTACGAGCAGTACTTC. It specifies CASSQDLGGLYEQYF.

This clonotype has more than one count but fewer than ten. The V and J genes are TRBV27 and TRBJ1-1, with D perhaps matching TRBD1 (6 bases). Germline values: CDR1 MNHEY, CDR2 SMNVEV (reference sequence). The CDR3 is 20 amino acids. Trimming cost V 4 bases and J 5 bases, with 32 bases left between them. CDR3 nucleotides: TGTGCCAGCAGTTCTGTACACGAAGTAATACAGGGAGCGCTGAGGACTGAAGCTTTCTTT. Protein: CASSSVHEVIQGALRTEAFF.

The rearrangement joins TRBV19 to TRBJ1-2; possibly TRBD1 for D (6 bases). This CDR3 is 14 amino acids long. Trimming removed 0 bases from V and 8 bases from J, with 13 bases in between. Germline CDR1 LNHDA, CDR2 SQIVND (reference sequence). This CDR3 reads CASSIDPNRVGYTF. The CDR3 bases are TGTGCCAGTAGTATAGACCCGAACAGGGTCGGCTACACCTTC. Based on the CDR3 plus reference TRBV19 and TRBJ1-2, the full variable domain is DGGITQSPKYLFRKEGQNVTLSCEQNLNHDAMYWYRQDPGQGLRLIYYSQIVNDFQKGDIAEGYSVSREKKESFPLTVTSAQKNPTAFYLCASSIDPNRVGYTFGSGTRLTVV.

The genes are TRBV10-3 and TRBJ1-5; no reliable D call. V was cut by 3 bases and J by 4 bases, with 7 bases left in between. CDR3 size: 13 residues. Germline V gene sequence: CDR1 ENHRY, CDR2 SYGVKD. The CDR3 bases are TGTGCCATCAGTGACAGAAAAAATCAGCCCCAGCATTTT. As protein: CAISDRKNQPQHF.

This clonotype was counted at least ten times. This sequence joins TRBV7-6 and TRBJ1-1; possibly TRBD1 for D (5 bases). V lost 4 bases and J 10 bases, leaving 16 bases between the germline ends. The CDR3 contains 13 residues. Germline lookup yields CDR1 SGHVS and CDR2 FNYEAQ. The CDR3 reads CASSSHPAGTAFF. CDR3 DNA: TGTGCCAGCAGCTCACACCCGGCAGGGACAGCTTTCTTT.

This clonotype was seen only a few times. The rearrangement uses TRBV6-5 and TRBJ1-1; 9 nucleotides match TRBD1. CDR3 length equals 13 residues. Germline V gives CDR1 MNHEY, CDR2 SVGAGI. J gave up 10 bases and V 4 bases, and 7 bases lay outside the gene matches. CDR3 coding DNA: TGTGCCAGCAGTTTCGGGACAGGGCAGGCAGCTTTCTTT. As protein: CASSFGTGQAAFF.

V and J are TRBV5-1 and TRBJ2-5; D may match TRBD1 or TRBD2 (5 bases each). V lost 0 bases, J lost 12 bases, and 18 bases lay in between. The germline gives CDR1 SGHRS, CDR2 YFSETQ. CDR3 length equals 14 residues. CDR3 residues: CASSLGDRSFEKYF. The DNA for the CDR3 is TGCGCCAGCAGCTTGGGGGACCGCAGCTTCGAAAAGTACTTC. Combining the CDR3 with reference TRBV5-1 and TRBJ2-5 gives the whole variable domain KAGVTQTPRYLIKTRGQQVTLSCSPISGHRSVSWYQQTPGQGLQFLFEYFSETQRNKGNFPGRFSGRQFSNSRSEMNVSTLELGDSALYLCASSLGDRSFEKYFGPGTRLLVL.

The CDR3 sequence: CASSYPGRADNEQFF. The CDR3 region has the DNA TGTGCCAGCAGTTACCCAGGGCGGGCTGACAATGAGCAGTTCTTC. V is TRBV6-5 and J is TRBJ2-1; the D call may be TRBD1 or TRBD2 (5 bases each). Trimming removed 2 bases at V and 5 bases at J, with 13 bases between. CDR1 MNHEY and CDR2 SVGAGI come from the germline V gene. CDR3 length: 15 residues.

This clonotype was recorded a few times. The chain couples TRBV10-3 to TRBJ2-1; 13 bases map to TRBD2. Losses at the gene ends were 5 bases for V and 7 bases for J; bases not matched to a gene: 8. CDR3 size: 16 residues. Germline V lookup: CDR1 ENHRY, CDR2 SYGVKD. The CDR3 DNA is TGTGCCATCAGTCCAAGGACTAGCGGGAGTTATAATGAGCAGTTCTTC. Its translation is CAISPRTSGSYNEQFF.